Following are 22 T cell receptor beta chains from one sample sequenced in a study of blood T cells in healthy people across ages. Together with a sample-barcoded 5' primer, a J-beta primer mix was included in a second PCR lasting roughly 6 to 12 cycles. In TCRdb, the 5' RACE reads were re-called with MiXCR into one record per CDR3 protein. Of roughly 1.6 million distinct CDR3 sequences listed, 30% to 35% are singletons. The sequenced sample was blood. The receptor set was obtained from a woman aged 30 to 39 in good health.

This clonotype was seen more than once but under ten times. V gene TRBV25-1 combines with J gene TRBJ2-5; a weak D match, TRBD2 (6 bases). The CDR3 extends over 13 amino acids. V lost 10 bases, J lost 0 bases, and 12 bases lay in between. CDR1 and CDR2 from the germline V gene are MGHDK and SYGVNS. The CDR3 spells CATSAGNQETQYF. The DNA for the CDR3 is TGTGCCACCTCTGCGGGGAACCAAGAGACCCAGTACTTC.

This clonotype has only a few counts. CDR3 region: CASSLVWGSGEYNEQFF. The CDR3 coding sequence is TGTGCCAGCAGCTTGGTTTGGGGGAGCGGGGAGTACAATGAGCAGTTCTTC. The rearrangement links TRBV11-2 to TRBJ2-1; 7 positions match TRBD2. Germline V lookup: CDR1 SGHAT, CDR2 FQNNGV. J gave up 4 bases and V 3 bases, and 12 bases lay outside the gene matches. The CDR3 has 17 amino acids.

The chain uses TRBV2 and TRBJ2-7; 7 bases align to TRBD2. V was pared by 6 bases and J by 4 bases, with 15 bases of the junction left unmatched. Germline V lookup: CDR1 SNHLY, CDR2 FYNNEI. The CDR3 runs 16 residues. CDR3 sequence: CASSPNPGEGIYEQYF. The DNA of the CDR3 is TGTGCCAGCAGCCCCAATCCGGGGGAGGGGATTTACGAGCAGTACTTC. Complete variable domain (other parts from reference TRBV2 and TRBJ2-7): EPEVTQTPSHQVTQMGQEVILRCVPISNHLYFYWYRQILGQKVEFLVSFYNNEISEKSEIFDDQFSVERPDGSNFTLKIRSTKLEDSAMYFCASSPNPGEGIYEQYFGPGTRLTVT.

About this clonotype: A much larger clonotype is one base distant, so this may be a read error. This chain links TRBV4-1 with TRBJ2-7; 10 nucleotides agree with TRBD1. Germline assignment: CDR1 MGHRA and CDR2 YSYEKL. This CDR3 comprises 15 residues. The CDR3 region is CAGSQPGQGIYEQYF. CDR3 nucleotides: TGCGCCGGCAGCCAACCGGGACAGGGGATTTACGAGCAGTACTTC.

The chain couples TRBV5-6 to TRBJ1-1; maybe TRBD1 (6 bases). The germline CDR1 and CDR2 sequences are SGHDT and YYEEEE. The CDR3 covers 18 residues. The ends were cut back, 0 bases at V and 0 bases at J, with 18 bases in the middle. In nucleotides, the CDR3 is TGTGCCAGCAGCTTGGTGGGAGGGGGGCATAAAATGAACACTGAAGCTTTCTTT. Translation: CASSLVGGGHKMNTEAFF.

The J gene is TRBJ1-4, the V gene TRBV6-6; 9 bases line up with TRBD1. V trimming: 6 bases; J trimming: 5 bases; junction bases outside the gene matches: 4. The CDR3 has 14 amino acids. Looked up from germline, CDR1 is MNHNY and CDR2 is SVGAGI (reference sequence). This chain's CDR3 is CASRPTGGNEKLFF. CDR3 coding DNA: TGTGCCAGCAGACCGACAGGGGGGAATGAAAAACTGTTTTTT.

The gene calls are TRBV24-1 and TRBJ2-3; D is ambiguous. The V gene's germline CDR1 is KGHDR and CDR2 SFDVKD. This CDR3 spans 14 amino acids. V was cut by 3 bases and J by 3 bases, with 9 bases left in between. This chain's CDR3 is CATSDTGLTDTQYF. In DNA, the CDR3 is TGTGCCACCAGTGATACCGGCCTGACAGATACGCAGTATTTT.

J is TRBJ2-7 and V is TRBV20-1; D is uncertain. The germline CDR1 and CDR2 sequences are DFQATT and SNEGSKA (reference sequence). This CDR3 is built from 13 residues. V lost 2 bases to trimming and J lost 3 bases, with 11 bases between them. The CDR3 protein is CSARRSGDYEQYF. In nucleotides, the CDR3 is TGCAGTGCTAGACGGTCGGGTGACTACGAGCAGTACTTC.

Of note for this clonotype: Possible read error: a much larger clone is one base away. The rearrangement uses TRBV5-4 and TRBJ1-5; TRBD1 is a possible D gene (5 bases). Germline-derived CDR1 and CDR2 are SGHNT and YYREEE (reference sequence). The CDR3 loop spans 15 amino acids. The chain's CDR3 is CAGSLGTDSNQPQHF. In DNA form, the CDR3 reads TGTGCCGGCAGCTTGGGGACGGATAGCAATCAGCCCCAGCATTTT. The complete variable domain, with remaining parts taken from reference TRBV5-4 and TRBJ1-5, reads ETGVTQSPTHLIKTRGQQVTLRCSSQSGHNTVSWYQQALGQGPQFIFQYYREEENGRGNFPPRFSGLQFPNYSSELNVNALELDDSALYLCAGSLGTDSNQPQHFGDGTRLSIL.

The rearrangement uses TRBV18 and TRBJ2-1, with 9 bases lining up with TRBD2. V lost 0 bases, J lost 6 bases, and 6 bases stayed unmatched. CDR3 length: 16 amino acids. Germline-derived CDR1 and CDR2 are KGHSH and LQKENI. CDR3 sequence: CASSPPSSGSCNEQFF. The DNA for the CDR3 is TGTGCCAGCTCACCACCGAGTAGCGGGAGTTGCAATGAGCAGTTCTTC.

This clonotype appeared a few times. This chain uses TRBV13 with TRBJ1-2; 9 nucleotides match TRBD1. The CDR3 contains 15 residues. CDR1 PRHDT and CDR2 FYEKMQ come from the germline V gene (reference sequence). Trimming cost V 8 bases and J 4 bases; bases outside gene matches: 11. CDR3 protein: CASSTGTGSFYGYTF. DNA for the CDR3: TGTGCCAGCTCCACCGGGACAGGGTCTTTCTATGGCTACACCTTC.

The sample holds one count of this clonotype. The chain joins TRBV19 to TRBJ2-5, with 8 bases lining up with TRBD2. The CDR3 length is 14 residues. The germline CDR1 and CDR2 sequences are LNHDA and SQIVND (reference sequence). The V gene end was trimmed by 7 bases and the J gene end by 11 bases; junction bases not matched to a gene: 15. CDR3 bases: TGTGCCAGTAAGGCGGGGGGCCCCTACAATGAGCAGTACTTC. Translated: CASKAGGPYNEQYF.

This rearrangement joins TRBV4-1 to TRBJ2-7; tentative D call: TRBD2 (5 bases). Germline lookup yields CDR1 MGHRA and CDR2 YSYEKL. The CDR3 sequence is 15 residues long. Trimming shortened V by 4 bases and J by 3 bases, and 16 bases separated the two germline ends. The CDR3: CASSPGVTFNYEQYF. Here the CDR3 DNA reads TGCGCCAGCAGCCCCGGGGTGACATTCAACTACGAGCAGTACTTC.

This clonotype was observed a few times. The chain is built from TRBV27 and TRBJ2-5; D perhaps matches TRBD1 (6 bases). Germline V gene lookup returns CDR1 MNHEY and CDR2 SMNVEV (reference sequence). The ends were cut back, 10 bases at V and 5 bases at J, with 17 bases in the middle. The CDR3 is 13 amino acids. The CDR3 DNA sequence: TGTGCCACTTCCTGGGGGCAGTTTGAGACCCAGTACTTC. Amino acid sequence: CATSWGQFETQYF.

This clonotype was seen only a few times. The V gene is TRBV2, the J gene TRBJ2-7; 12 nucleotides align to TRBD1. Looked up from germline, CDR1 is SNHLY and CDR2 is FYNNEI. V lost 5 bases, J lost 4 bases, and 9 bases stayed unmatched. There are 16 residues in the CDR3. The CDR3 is CASSIMPGQGAYEQYF. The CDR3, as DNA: TGTGCCAGCAGTATAATGCCGGGACAGGGGGCTTACGAGCAGTACTTC.

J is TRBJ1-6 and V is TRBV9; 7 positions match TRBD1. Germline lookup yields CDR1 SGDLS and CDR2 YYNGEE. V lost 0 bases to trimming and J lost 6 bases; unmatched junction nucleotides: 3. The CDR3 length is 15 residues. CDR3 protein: CASSVETGSNSPLHF. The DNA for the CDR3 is TGTGCCAGCAGCGTAGAGACAGGGAGTAATTCACCCCTCCACTTT. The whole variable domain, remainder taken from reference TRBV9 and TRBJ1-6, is DSGVTQTPKHLITATGQRVTLRCSPRSGDLSVYWYQQSLDQGLQFLIQYYNGEERAKGNILERFSAQQFPDLHSELNLSSLELGDSALYFCASSVETGSNSPLHFGNGTRLTVT.

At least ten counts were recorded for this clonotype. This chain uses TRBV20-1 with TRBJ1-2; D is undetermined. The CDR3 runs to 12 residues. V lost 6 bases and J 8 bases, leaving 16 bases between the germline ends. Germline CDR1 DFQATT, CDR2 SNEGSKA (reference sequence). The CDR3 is CSAPAGVGGYTF. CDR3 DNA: TGCAGTGCCCCCGCCGGGGTGGGCGGCTACACCTTC.

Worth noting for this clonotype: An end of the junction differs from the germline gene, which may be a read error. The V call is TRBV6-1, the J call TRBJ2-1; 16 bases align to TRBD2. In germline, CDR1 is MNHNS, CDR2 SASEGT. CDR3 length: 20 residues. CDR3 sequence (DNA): TGTGCTAGCAGTAGAGTCGGGACTAGCGGGAGGGCCTCGTCCTACAATGAGCAGTTCTTC. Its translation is CASSRVGTSGRASSYNEQFF.

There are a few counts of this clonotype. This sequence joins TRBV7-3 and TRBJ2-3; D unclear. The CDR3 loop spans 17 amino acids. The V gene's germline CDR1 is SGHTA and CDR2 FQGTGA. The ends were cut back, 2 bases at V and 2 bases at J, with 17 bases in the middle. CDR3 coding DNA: TGTGCCAGCAGCTTAGGTGGTGGACGCCTAGACACAGATACGCAGTATTTT. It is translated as CASSLGGGRLDTDTQYF.

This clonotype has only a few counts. In DNA form, the CDR3 reads TGTGCCAGCAGTGAAGGGTCGTCGTCCTACGAGCAGTACTTC. Translation: CASSEGSSSYEQYF. The chain carries TRBV2 and TRBJ2-7; the D is unclear. Trimming shortened V by 1 base and J by 1 base, and 8 bases separated the two germline ends. From germline, CDR1 is SNHLY and CDR2 FYNNEI. The CDR3 is 14 amino acids.

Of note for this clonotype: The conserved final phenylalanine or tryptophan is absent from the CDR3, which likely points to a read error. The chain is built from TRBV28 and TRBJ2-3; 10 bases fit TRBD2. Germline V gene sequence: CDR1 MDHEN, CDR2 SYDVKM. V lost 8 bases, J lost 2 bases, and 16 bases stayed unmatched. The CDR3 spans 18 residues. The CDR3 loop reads CASPPAGGGLTNTDTQYC. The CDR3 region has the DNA TGTGCCAGCCCCCCAGCGGGAGGGGGTCTTACCAACACAGATACGCAGTATTGT.

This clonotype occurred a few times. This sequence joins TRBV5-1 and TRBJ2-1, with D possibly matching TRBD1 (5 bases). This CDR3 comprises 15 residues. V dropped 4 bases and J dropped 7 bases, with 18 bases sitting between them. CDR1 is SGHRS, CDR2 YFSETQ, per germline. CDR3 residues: CASSTPQEWRNEQFF. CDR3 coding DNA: TGCGCCAGCAGCACTCCACAGGAGTGGCGAAATGAGCAGTTCTTC.